These 23 T cell receptor beta chains share one sample of origin, sequenced in a study of shared clonotypes between healthy human individuals. CD45RO-negative, CCR7-selected cells formed the naive CD8 fraction, which excluded terminally differentiated effector memory CD45RA+ cells. The table came from immunoSEQ multiplex PCR; TCRdb's copy has only in-frame clones and leaves some out. This table holds almost 700,000 clones, 92% found once. Sequencing was done on a sample of naive CD8+ T cells sorted from blood. These receptors came from a man aged 25-40 years in good health.

The rearrangement joins TRBV30 to TRBJ2-7; no clear D gene. V lost 2 bases and J 5 bases, leaving 16 bases between the germline ends. The length of the CDR3 is 14 residues. Looked up from germline, CDR1 is GTSNPN and CDR2 is SVGIG (reference sequence). CDR3 region: CAWSLVGLSDEQYF. CDR3 nucleotides: TGTGCCTGGAGTCTAGTAGGCCTCTCGGACGAGCAGTACTTC.

This chain joins TRBV4-2 and TRBJ2-7; 11 bases map to TRBD2. CDR1 LGHNA and CDR2 YNFKEQ come from the germline V gene. This CDR3 is 14 amino acids long. J was trimmed by 3 bases and V by 3 bases; bases with no gene match: 1. CDR3 sequence reads: CASSHGTSGYEQYF. DNA for the CDR3: TGTGCCAGCAGCCACGGGACTAGCGGCTACGAGCAGTACTTC.

This sequence joins TRBV11-2 and TRBJ2-1; 10 bases are a match to TRBD1. Germline CDR1 reads SGHAT; CDR2 reads FQNNGV. The trim removed 5 bases at V and 4 bases at J, leaving 8 bases unmatched. The CDR3 has 16 residues. CDR3 amino acids: CASSTTGTGEYNEQFF. The CDR3 DNA follows: TGTGCCAGCAGCACCACCGGGACAGGGGAATACAATGAGCAGTTCTTC.

About this clone: Other nucleotide sequences from this sample produce the same CDR3. V and J are TRBV9 and TRBJ2-1; TRBD2 is a possible D gene (6 bases). The V end was cut by 2 bases, the J end by 0 bases, with 9 bases between. This CDR3 has 15 amino acids. Germline V gene lookup returns CDR1 SGDLS and CDR2 YYNGEE. This chain's CDR3 is CASSVGGASYNEQFF. The CDR3 DNA sequence: TGTGCCAGCAGCGTGGGAGGCGCCTCCTACAATGAGCAGTTCTTC. The whole variable domain, remainder taken from reference TRBV9 and TRBJ2-1, is DSGVTQTPKHLITATGQRVTLRCSPRSGDLSVYWYQQSLDQGLQFLIQYYNGEERAKGNILERFSAQQFPDLHSELNLSSLELGDSALYFCASSVGGASYNEQFFGPGTRLTVL.

The chain has TRBV7-9 and TRBJ2-3; D is ambiguous. The CDR3 covers 13 residues. The V gene lost 5 bases and the J gene lost 0 bases, with 6 bases spanning the gap. The V gene's germline CDR1 is SEHNR and CDR2 FQNEAQ (reference sequence). DNA of the CDR3: TGTGCCAGCAGCGCGGAGAGCACAGATACGCAGTATTTT. This sequence encodes CASSAESTDTQYF.

J is TRBJ2-1 and V is TRBV5-6; 12 bases fit TRBD2. Germline trimming cut 4 bases from V and 9 bases from J; bases unmatched to any gene: 8. CDR1 is SGHDT, CDR2 YYEEEE, per germline. The CDR3 loop spans 15 amino acids. The CDR3 coding sequence is TGTGCCAGCAGCGCGACTAGCGGGGGCCGCAGTGAGCAGTTCTTC. Its translation is CASSATSGGRSEQFF.

In the case of this clone: The sample holds other DNA sequences that translate to the same CDR3. The genes are TRBV2 and TRBJ2-7; possibly TRBD1 for D (5 bases). V was clipped by 6 bases and J by 3 bases, with 6 bases between them. Germline CDR1 is SNHLY and CDR2 is FYNNEI. The length of the CDR3 is 11 residues. Here the CDR3 reads CASRQGYEQYF. The CDR3 bases are TGTGCCAGCAGGCAGGGCTACGAGCAGTACTTC.

The V and J genes are TRBV7-6 and TRBJ2-1; 10 bases fit TRBD2. Germline loops: CDR1 SGHVS, CDR2 FNYEAQ. The V gene end was trimmed by 5 bases and the J gene end by 7 bases; junction bases not matched to a gene: 5. The CDR3 consists of 14 residues. In DNA, the CDR3 is TGTGCCAGCAGCCGACTAGCGGGCGTTAATGAGCAGTTCTTC. This encodes CASSRLAGVNEQFF.

The genes are TRBV2 and TRBJ1-1; D gene ambiguous. CDR1 is SNHLY, CDR2 FYNNEI, per germline. This CDR3 is built from 15 residues. The V end was cut by 0 bases, the J end by 1 base, with 9 bases between. DNA of the CDR3: TGTGCCAGCAGTGAAGCGCTTGTTGGGAACACTGAAGCTTTCTTT. Encoded protein: CASSEALVGNTEAFF.

A single count supports this clone. DNA of the CDR3: TGTGCCAGCAGCAGACTTGACAGTTTGTACGAGCAGTACTTC. Translation gives CASSRLDSLYEQYF. V and J are TRBV6-5 and TRBJ2-7; D might be TRBD1 (5 bases). The CDR3 runs to 14 residues. CDR1 is MNHEY and CDR2 is SVGAGI in the germline V gene. The V gene lost 6 bases and the J gene lost 4 bases, with 16 bases spanning the gap.

In the case of this clone: A read error is the likely source, as a far larger clone sits one nucleotide away. The sample holds other DNA sequences that translate to the same CDR3. This chain joins TRBV27 and TRBJ2-1, with no clear D. Per germline, CDR1 MNHEY and CDR2 SMNVEV (reference sequence). The length of the CDR3 is 11 residues. Trimming stripped 5 bases from V and 5 bases from J, with 4 bases between. CDR3 sequence: CASSQNNEQFF. The DNA for the CDR3 is TGTGCCAGCAGTCAAAACAATGAGCAGTTCTTC.

This chain connects TRBV4-3 to TRBJ2-7, with D unclear. The CDR3 totals 14 residues. Germline lookup yields CDR1 LGHNA and CDR2 YSLEER. V shed 0 bases and J shed 6 bases, with 12 bases lying between them. Written as DNA, the CDR3 is TGCGCCAGCAGCCAAGACCTAGGGTATAGCGAGCAGTACTTC. Its translation is CASSQDLGYSEQYF.

The CDR3 DNA is TGTGCCAGCAGTTGGGGGAACACAGATACGCAGTATTTT. Translation: CASSWGNTDTQYF. The chain couples TRBV11-3 to TRBJ2-3; either TRBD1 or TRBD2 may fit D (5 bases each). Between the trimmed V and J ends, which lost 6 bases and 2 bases, there was a span of 9 bases. Germline CDR1 SGHNT, CDR2 YENEEA. The CDR3 sequence is 13 residues long.

This clone occurred once. V and J are TRBV4-3 and TRBJ2-4; TRBD2 is a possible D gene (6 bases). V was clipped by 5 bases and J by 5 bases, with 16 bases between them. CDR1 LGHNA and CDR2 YSLEER come from the germline V gene. The CDR3 runs to 15 residues. The DNA for the CDR3 is TGCGCCAGCAGCTTAGCTCAGGGACTTCAAAACATTCAGTACTTC. Its protein product is CASSLAQGLQNIQYF.

V is TRBV10-2 and J is TRBJ1-4, with D possibly matching TRBD1 (5 bases). V gave up 4 bases and J gave up 6 bases, with 12 bases separating them. The germline CDR1 and CDR2 sequences are WSHSY and SAAADI. The CDR3 covers 14 residues. The CDR3 reads CASSGSGSDEKLFF. The CDR3 bases are TGCGCCAGCAGTGGATCAGGGTCTGATGAAAAACTGTTTTTT.

The chain is built from TRBV5-1 and TRBJ2-1; 11 positions agree with TRBD1. This CDR3 comprises 15 residues. Germline V gene data show CDR1 as SGHRS and CDR2 as YFSETQ. V shed 3 bases, J shed 9 bases, and the junction held 8 bases outside the gene matches. This CDR3 reads CASSSGQGALGEQFF. Written as DNA, the CDR3 is TGCGCCAGCAGCTCAGGACAGGGGGCTCTGGGTGAGCAGTTCTTC.

The chain has TRBV4-1 and TRBJ1-5, with 8 bases lining up with TRBD1. This CDR3 region has 19 residues. The trim removed 3 bases at V and 2 bases at J, leaving 15 bases unmatched. Per the germline V gene, CDR1 is MGHRA and CDR2 is YSYEKL. The CDR3 region is CASSQERDPDRDGNQPQHF. The CDR3 nucleotides are TGCGCCAGCAGCCAGGAACGGGACCCGGACAGGGATGGCAATCAGCCCCAGCATTTT.

The CDR3 region has the DNA TGTGCCAGCAGCTTAGAGGGCTCCGAGCAGTACTTC. Its translation is CASSLEGSEQYF. The V call is TRBV13, the J call TRBJ2-7; D not resolved. V lost 1 base to trimming and J lost 6 bases, with 7 bases between them. The germline V gene encodes CDR1 PRHDT and CDR2 FYEKMQ (reference sequence). The CDR3 length is 12 residues.

Written as DNA, the CDR3 is TGTGCCAGCAACCCCGGGGGATACAATGAGCAGTTCTTC. It yields the protein CASNPGGYNEQFF. The chain uses TRBV2 and TRBJ2-1; tentatively, D is TRBD2 (6 bases). Trimming took off 7 bases at V and 4 bases at J, with 11 bases between the two ends. The CDR3 has 13 amino acids. Germline V gene lookup returns CDR1 SNHLY and CDR2 FYNNEI.

This chain connects TRBV10-3 to TRBJ2-5; D might be TRBD2 (5 bases). The germline V gene has CDR1 ENHRY and CDR2 SYGVKD. There are 15 residues in the CDR3. V gave up 3 bases and J gave up 1 base, with 12 bases separating them. CDR3 region: CAISDPGLIQETQYF. CDR3 nucleotides: TGTGCCATCAGTGACCCTGGACTGATCCAAGAGACCCAGTACTTC.

There are a few counts of this clone. The chain links TRBV27 to TRBJ2-7; D is perhaps TRBD2 (6 bases). Trimming removed 1 base at V and 2 bases at J, with 12 bases between. Germline assignment: CDR1 MNHEY and CDR2 SMNVEV (reference sequence). This CDR3 is 15 amino acids long. The CDR3, as DNA: TGTGCCAGCAGTTTATTCGGGACTGCCCCCTACGAGCAGTACTTC. This translates into CASSLFGTAPYEQYF.

Of note for this clone: Additional DNA sequences in this sample encode the identical CDR3. V gene TRBV9 combines with J gene TRBJ2-5; D might be TRBD2 (5 bases). Germline CDR1 reads SGDLS; CDR2 reads YYNGEE. V was cut by 0 bases and J by 2 bases, with 8 bases left in between. The CDR3 is 14 amino acids. CDR3 sequence (DNA): TGTGCCAGCAGCGTAGGAGGGAGACAAGAGACCCAGTACTTC. This sequence encodes CASSVGGRQETQYF.

V and J are TRBV6-1 and TRBJ2-7; the D gene is possibly TRBD1 (5 bases). Trimming left V 1 base short and J 9 bases short, with 10 bases between. The CDR3 spans 12 residues. Germline CDR1 reads MNHNS; CDR2 reads SASEGT. The CDR3 loop is CASSEGGRGQYF. The CDR3 coding sequence is TGTGCCAGCAGTGAAGGGGGTAGGGGGCAGTACTTC.